The subject of this entry is one TCR beta chain. What it binds is unknown. Trimming shortened V by 7 bases and J by 5 bases, and 12 bases separated the two germline ends. Germline V gene sequence: CDR1 LNHDA, CDR2 SQIVND (reference sequence). The CDR3 is made up of 13 amino acids. It was with 60 Vbeta and 13 Jbeta primers that the PCR ran. Generated by immunoSEQ multiplex PCR, the TCRdb table keeps only in-frame clones and is missing some. The table shows fewer than 200,000 clones, with roughly four fifths occurring only once. The sample originates from a study of cytomegalovirus exposure and HLA in healthy donors. Study-wide background: Among the approximately 420 donors who were genotyped, about 84% fell in the genetic ancestry cluster that is associated with self-reported Caucasian donors.

General observations from the study: According to an earlier analysis, most TCR beta V segments yielded productive rearrangements about 90% or about 30% of the time.

The sequence derives from a man aged 45-60 years in good health and CMV-seropositive. Sequences were obtained from PBMCs. The chain employs TRBV19 and TRBJ2-1; D not resolved. The DNA of the CDR3 is TGTGCCAGTACTTATTCTGGAGACAATGAGCAGTTCTTC. Its translation: CASTYSGDNEQFF. Full variable domain (missing parts from reference TRBV19 and TRBJ2-1): DGGITQSPKYLFRKEGQNVTLSCEQNLNHDAMYWYRQDPGQGLRLIYYSQIVNDFQKGDIAEGYSVSREKKESFPLTVTSAQKNPTAFYLCASTYSGDNEQFFGPGTRLTVL.